The 23 T cell receptor beta chains presented below share a single source sample, sequenced in a study of control samples from healthy donors and cancer patients. Libraries were prepared by immunoSEQ multiplex PCR; TCRdb keeps only in-frame clonotypes and omits some of them. The data show fewer than 200,000 clones, with around 91% seen just once and approximately 1.4% held by the top ten. Material: blood. These receptors were taken from a woman in her fifties or sixties in good health.

As to this clone: The identical CDR3 is also encoded by other nucleotide sequences in the sample. This chain uses TRBV5-1 with TRBJ1-5; D is uncertain. CDR3 length: 13 amino acids. Germline values: CDR1 SGHRS, CDR2 YFSETQ. Trimming shortened V by 0 bases and J by 4 bases, and 5 bases separated the two germline ends. The CDR3 sequence is CASSLDVNQPQHF. The CDR3 DNA reads TGCGCCAGCAGCTTGGATGTGAATCAGCCCCAGCATTTT.

CDR3 sequence (DNA): TGTGCCAGCAGTTTACTTTGGACAGGGCAGACTGAAGCTTTCTTT. Amino acid sequence: CASSLLWTGQTEAFF. The V call is TRBV28, the J call TRBJ1-1; 8 bases are a match to TRBD1. This CDR3 has 15 amino acids. Trimming at V came to 2 bases and at J to 5 bases, leaving 7 bases not matched to a gene. The V gene's germline CDR1 is MDHEN and CDR2 SYDVKM.

The V call is TRBV6-5, the J call TRBJ1-5; perhaps TRBD1 as D (6 bases). The germline V and J ends were trimmed by 6 bases and 7 bases, with 10 bases remaining between them. The CDR3 is 12 residues long. From germline, CDR1 is MNHEY and CDR2 SVGAGI. The CDR3 loop reads CASSTGYQPQHF. The CDR3 coding sequence is TGTGCCAGCAGCACAGGGTACCAGCCCCAGCATTTT.

This chain uses TRBV6-5 with TRBJ1-5, with 10 bases identical to TRBD1. Trimming removed 4 bases from V and 6 bases from J; junction bases left unmatched: 3. The CDR3 is 14 amino acids. Germline CDR1 and CDR2: MNHEY and SVGAGI. The CDR3 nucleotides are TGTGCCAGCAGTTCCGGGACAGGGGTTCAGCCCCAGCATTTT. Its translation is CASSSGTGVQPQHF.

The chain couples TRBV11-2 to TRBJ1-2, with a tentative D call TRBD1 (5 bases). Between the trimmed V and J ends, which lost 2 bases and 4 bases, there was a span of 11 bases. Germline V gives CDR1 SGHAT, CDR2 FQNNGV. The length of the CDR3 is 14 residues. As DNA, the CDR3 is TGTGCCAGCAGCTTACAGGGTTCATCCTATGGCTACACCTTC. Protein sequence: CASSLQGSSYGYTF.

The chain joins TRBV24-1 to TRBJ2-3; D call uncertain. Trimming pared 8 bases from V and 1 base from J, leaving 6 bases between. This CDR3 contains 12 residues. The germline V gene encodes CDR1 KGHDR and CDR2 SFDVKD. The CDR3 is CATTLGTDTQYF. The CDR3 nucleotides read TGTGCCACCACGCTCGGCACAGATACGCAGTATTTT.

The chain has TRBV7-3 and TRBJ2-5; D is possibly TRBD1 (6 bases). The CDR3 is 13 residues long. Trimming cost V 4 bases and J 5 bases, with 11 bases left between them. CDR1 is SGHTA, CDR2 FQGTGA, per germline. The DNA of the CDR3 is TGTGCCAGCAGCTGGACAGCAGACGAGACCCAGTACTTC. It encodes CASSWTADETQYF.

The chain combines TRBV20-1 with TRBJ2-7; a possible D gene is TRBD1 (6 bases). CDR1 and CDR2 (germline): DFQATT, SNEGSKA (reference sequence). CDR3 length: 11 residues. V was cut by 4 bases and J by 6 bases, with 10 bases left in between. Here the CDR3 reads CSAKGVGEQYF. DNA for the CDR3: TGCAGTGCTAAGGGGGTTGGCGAGCAGTACTTC.

This chain joins TRBV6-6 and TRBJ1-5; D unclear. The CDR3 totals 14 residues. Germline values: CDR1 MNHNY, CDR2 SVGAGI (reference sequence). V gave up 5 bases and J gave up 1 base, with 9 bases separating them. The CDR3, as DNA: TGTGCCAGCAGTCGGACGGTCAGCAATCAGCCCCAGCATTTT. It specifies CASSRTVSNQPQHF.

The rearrangement joins TRBV11-2 to TRBJ2-5, with TRBD2 identical over 14 bases. This CDR3 is built from 17 residues. Germline V CDR1 and CDR2: SGHAT, FQNNGV. Trimming removed 5 bases from V and 5 bases from J; junction bases left unmatched: 10. The CDR3 reads CASSPGGTSGGAETQYF. Here the CDR3 DNA reads TGTGCCAGCAGCCCGGGTGGGACTAGCGGGGGAGCGGAGACCCAGTACTTC.

The chain is built from TRBV4-2 and TRBJ2-3, with TRBD2 matching over 7 bases. Looked up from germline, CDR1 is LGHNA and CDR2 is YNFKEQ. Unmatched junction bases numbered 5, after V lost 3 bases and J lost 2 bases. The CDR3 contains 15 residues. In DNA form, the CDR3 reads TGTGCCAGCAGCCAGGGCGGGAGCGACACAGATACGCAGTATTTT. It translates to CASSQGGSDTDTQYF.

The sample holds a few counts of this clone. The J gene is TRBJ2-1, the V gene TRBV19; 12 positions match TRBD2. Germline lookup yields CDR1 LNHDA and CDR2 SQIVND (reference sequence). The J segment lost 6 bases and the V segment lost 7 bases, leaving 10 bases of the junction unmatched. The CDR3 loop spans 16 amino acids. CDR3 in amino acids: CASIPPSGRAPNEQFF. As DNA, the CDR3 is TGTGCCAGTATCCCACCTAGCGGGAGGGCCCCCAATGAGCAGTTCTTC.

This chain uses TRBV4-1 with TRBJ2-7; the D is unclear. V was shortened by 0 bases and J by 0 bases, with 6 bases between the two germline ends. CDR1 and CDR2 (germline): MGHRA, YSYEKL. The CDR3 spans 14 residues. CDR3 region: CASSQDVASYEQYF. DNA for the CDR3: TGCGCCAGCAGCCAAGACGTAGCCTCCTACGAGCAGTACTTC.

The J gene is TRBJ1-1, the V gene TRBV28, with a possible D match to TRBD1 (5 bases). Germline V gives CDR1 MDHEN, CDR2 SYDVKM. This CDR3 has 12 amino acids. Trimming cost V 2 bases and J 6 bases, with 7 bases left between them. In DNA form, the CDR3 reads TGTGCCAGCAGTTTACTCAGGGCTGAAGCTTTCTTT. The encoded protein is CASSLLRAEAFF.

V and J are TRBV19 and TRBJ2-7; D unresolved. CDR1 and CDR2 (germline): LNHDA, SQIVND (reference sequence). V was trimmed by 3 bases and J by 6 bases, leaving 9 bases between them. CDR3 length: 12 residues. CDR3 protein: CASSIQVGEQYF. CDR3 DNA: TGTGCCAGTAGTATTCAGGTGGGCGAGCAGTACTTC.

The V call is TRBV7-2, the J call TRBJ1-3; the D is unclear. The CDR3 is 14 residues long. V gave up 2 bases and J gave up 6 bases, with 11 bases separating them. CDR1 and CDR2 from the germline V gene are SGHTA and FQGNSA. CDR3 in amino acids: CASSLTSWKNTIYF. Here the CDR3 DNA reads TGTGCCAGCAGCTTAACATCGTGGAAAAACACCATATATTTT.

This clone was picked up one time. J is TRBJ2-7 and V is TRBV28, with D unresolved. This CDR3 is built from 14 residues. Germline values: CDR1 MDHEN, CDR2 SYDVKM. With 4 bases removed from V and 7 bases from J, the gap between germline ends came to 17 bases. This chain's CDR3 is CASSSPPLVWEQYF. The CDR3 bases are TGTGCCAGCAGTTCACCACCTTTGGTGTGGGAGCAGTACTTC.

The V and J genes are TRBV28 and TRBJ1-1; no firm D call. Per the germline V gene, CDR1 is MDHEN and CDR2 is SYDVKM. V was clipped by 7 bases and J by 5 bases, with 14 bases between them. The CDR3 is made up of 13 amino acids. The DNA of the CDR3 is TGTGCCAGCACCCTTTGGGGTGGGACTGAAGCTTTCTTT. This translates into CASTLWGGTEAFF.

The chain uses TRBV5-1 and TRBJ2-7; D is tentatively TRBD1 or TRBD2 (6 bases each). The germline V and J ends were trimmed by 1 base and 0 bases, with 14 bases remaining between them. The CDR3 is 16 amino acids. Germline CDR1 reads SGHRS; CDR2 reads YFSETQ. The CDR3: CASSLLQGRSSYEQYF. CDR3 nucleotide sequence: TGCGCCAGCAGCTTGCTTCAGGGGAGGAGCTCCTACGAGCAGTACTTC. The full variable domain, its missing parts supplied by reference TRBV5-1 and TRBJ2-7, is KAGVTQTPRYLIKTRGQQVTLSCSPISGHRSVSWYQQTPGQGLQFLFEYFSETQRNKGNFPGRFSGRQFSNSRSEMNVSTLELGDSALYLCASSLLQGRSSYEQYFGPGTRLTVT.

This clone appeared a few times. The rearrangement joins TRBV19 to TRBJ2-6, with D possibly being TRBD1 (6 bases). This CDR3 is 18 amino acids long. V was clipped by 6 bases and J by 3 bases, with 21 bases between them. CDR1 and CDR2 from the germline V gene are LNHDA and SQIVND (reference sequence). CDR3 DNA: TGTGCCAGTAGCCCCGCCGGGACACCTCCAAGTGGGGCCAACGTCCTGACTTTC. It encodes CASSPAGTPPSGANVLTF. Combining the CDR3 with reference TRBV19 and TRBJ2-6 gives the whole variable domain DGGITQSPKYLFRKEGQNVTLSCEQNLNHDAMYWYRQDPGQGLRLIYYSQIVNDFQKGDIAEGYSVSREKKESFPLTVTSAQKNPTAFYLCASSPAGTPPSGANVLTFGAGSRLTVL.

This chain uses TRBV19 with TRBJ1-6; 9 nucleotides match TRBD1. Germline CDR1 reads LNHDA; CDR2 reads SQIVND (reference sequence). The CDR3 is 13 amino acids. The V gene end was trimmed by 3 bases and the J gene end by 9 bases; junction bases not matched to a gene: 0. In DNA, the CDR3 is TGTGCCAGTAGTATGGACAGGGGTTCACCCCTCCACTTT. Its translation is CASSMDRGSPLHF.

V and J are TRBV7-2 and TRBJ1-2, with 7 bases identical to TRBD1. Germline V gene data show CDR1 as SGHTA and CDR2 as FQGNSA. The trim removed 5 bases at V and 4 bases at J, leaving 4 bases unmatched. The CDR3 has 13 residues. Here the CDR3 DNA reads TGTGCCAGCAGCCCCGGACAGGTCTATGGCTACACCTTC. As protein: CASSPGQVYGYTF.

The CDR3 DNA is TGTGCCAGCAGTGGAGACGGACCTAACTATGGCTACACCTTC. Translated: CASSGDGPNYGYTF. J is TRBJ1-2 and V is TRBV2; D unclear. V was clipped by 4 bases and J by 0 bases, with 9 bases between them. Germline lookup yields CDR1 SNHLY and CDR2 FYNNEI. The CDR3 length is 14 residues.